This T cell receptor (beta chain) is from a study of T cell responses to AZD1222 COVID-19 vaccine. Study-level points and caveats: Two AZD1222 administrations were followed by greater Spike-specific TCR breadth and depth. Of spike-specific TCRs, nearly half reportedly target regions left unmutated in variants.

Here immunoSEQ multiplex PCR was the method, and the copy in TCRdb shows in-frame clones only, minus some. The repertoire holds 160,000 or so clones, approximately 94% seen once, with approximately 4.8% in the top ten. The CDR3 runs 14 residues. After removal of 4 bases from V and 6 bases from J, the junction contained 7 bases not matched to a gene. Per the germline V gene, CDR1 is SGHRS and CDR2 is YFSETQ. In the case of this clone: What it binds is unknown.

The specimen was peripheral blood, collected 28 days after the second AZD1222 dose. This TCR was recovered from an adult who received the AZD1222 COVID-19 vaccine. This chain links TRBV5-1 with TRBJ1-1; 9 nucleotides line up with TRBD1. The CDR3 nucleotides are TGCGCCAGCAGCCAGACAGGGGGTGGCGCTGAAGCTTTCTTT. Translated, it gives CASSQTGGGAEAFF.